This T cell receptor (beta chain) was identified during a study of graft-versus-host responses after intestinal transplantation. TCRdb's table, derived via immunoSEQ multiplex PCR, lists solely in-frame clones and lacks some. The table records 65,000 to 90,000 clones, approximately 89% of them present only once. This clone was counted once. Its antigen is unidentified. CDR3 length: 14 residues. The ends lost 4 bases at V and 8 bases at J; junction bases unmatched: 8. Per germline, CDR1 ENHRY and CDR2 SYGVKD. The chain has TRBV10-3 and TRBJ2-1; 7 nucleotides match TRBD2. The specimen was unstimulated CD8+ T cells sorted from spleen or lymph node cells, collected before transplant. This clonotype was sampled from a human donor who was the organ donor for an intestinal transplant. For the CDR3, the DNA is TGTGCCATCAGTGGCGCTAGCGGAGCAGATGAGCAGTTCTTC. Protein sequence: CAISGASGADEQFF.